Shown below are 26 T cell receptor beta chains from a single sample sequenced in a study of OX40 agonist ivuxolimab in advanced cancers. The method was the immunoSEQ multiplex PCR assay. TCRdb limited this immuneACCESS table to in-frame rearrangements with V and J called. A share of clones is missing; checked studies link under half to unresolved V genes, and the rest is unexplained. This sample has about 73,000 clones in its table, and approximately 85% of those were observed once. Jointly, the top ten make up under 0.75% of the sample. The sequencing here drew on CD4+ or CD8+ T cells sorted from blood, taken in a trial of the OX40 agonist ivuxolimab. The source is an adult with an advanced solid tumor such as melanoma, head and neck, liver or kidney cancer.

The chain carries TRBV10-3 and TRBJ1-1; TRBD1 is a possible D gene (6 bases). The CDR3 length is 14 residues. V lost 6 bases, J lost 1 base, and 12 bases lay in between. Looked up from germline, CDR1 is ENHRY and CDR2 is SYGVKD. This CDR3 is CAIRRDTKNTEAFF. Here the CDR3 DNA reads TGTGCCATCAGGCGGGACACAAAGAACACTGAAGCTTTCTTT.

The rearrangement links TRBV9 to TRBJ2-3; 8 positions match TRBD2. Trimming cost V 3 bases and J 2 bases; bases outside gene matches: 2. This CDR3 region has 14 residues. Germline V gene sequence: CDR1 SGDLS, CDR2 YYNGEE. CDR3: CASSGGGITDTQYF. CDR3 bases: TGTGCCAGCAGCGGCGGGGGGATCACAGATACGCAGTATTTT.

This sequence joins TRBV5-1 and TRBJ2-7; TRBD2 matches 10 bases. The junction had 3 bases not matched to a gene; V was cut back by 3 bases and J by 3 bases. CDR1 is SGHRS and CDR2 is YFSETQ in the germline V gene. The CDR3 contains 14 residues. CDR3: CASSSWTSGYEQYF. For the CDR3, the DNA is TGCGCCAGCAGCTCTTGGACTAGCGGCTACGAGCAGTACTTC.

The chain combines TRBV6-1 with TRBJ1-5, with D possibly TRBD1 on 6 matching bases. V lost 7 bases to trimming and J lost 5 bases, with 18 bases between them. This CDR3 region has 15 residues. Germline CDR1 MNHNS, CDR2 SASEGT. The CDR3 sequence is CASIPGHRRDQPQHF. The CDR3 DNA is TGTGCCAGCATTCCGGGACATAGGAGGGATCAGCCCCAGCATTTT.

This clone came up a few times. In the same sample, other DNA sequences code for this CDR3. This sequence joins TRBV7-2 and TRBJ1-4; a weak D match, TRBD1 (5 bases). This CDR3 region has 14 residues. Germline lookup yields CDR1 SGHTA and CDR2 FQGNSA. V was clipped by 5 bases and J by 5 bases, with 12 bases between them. In nucleotides, the CDR3 is TGTGCCAGCAGCCTCCGGTGGGGGAATGAAAAACTGTTTTTT. This codes for CASSLRWGNEKLFF.

This chain links TRBV6-5 with TRBJ1-2; D might be TRBD1 (6 bases). Germline CDR1 and CDR2: MNHEY and SVGAGI. This CDR3 has 15 residues. The V and J ends lost 5 bases and 4 bases respectively, with 17 bases between them. CDR3 in amino acids: CASSDFWRGGYGYTF. The CDR3 DNA reads as TGTGCCAGCAGTGACTTCTGGCGAGGGGGCTATGGCTACACCTTC.

The table lists this clone with a count of one. The J gene is TRBJ2-7, the V gene TRBV7-8; 8 bases are a match to TRBD2. Germline V CDR1 and CDR2: SGHVS, FQNEAQ. The CDR3 sequence is 14 residues long. Trimming took 2 bases from V and 6 from J; bases not matched to a gene: 6. The CDR3 reads CASSLRAGETEQYF. In DNA, the CDR3 is TGTGCCAGCAGCTTAAGAGCGGGGGAAACCGAGCAGTACTTC.

The J gene is TRBJ1-1, the V gene TRBV7-2; 7 nucleotides line up with TRBD1. The CDR3 consists of 14 residues. V dropped 7 bases and J dropped 0; count of bases not matched to a gene: 5. Germline loops: CDR1 SGHTA, CDR2 FQGNSA. As DNA, the CDR3 is TGTGCCAGCATCCTCAGGGGGATGAACACTGAAGCTTTCTTT. This translates into CASILRGMNTEAFF.

The chain uses TRBV5-6 and TRBJ1-2; D is unresolved. Trimming took off 2 bases at V and 7 bases at J, with 12 bases between the two ends. CDR1 SGHDT and CDR2 YYEEEE come from the germline V gene. There are 13 residues in the CDR3. The CDR3 nucleotides read TGTGCCAGCAGCTTCGAGGTACCCGGTGGCTACACCTTC. Translating it yields CASSFEVPGGYTF.

The chain combines TRBV7-9 with TRBJ1-4, with no clear D. The CDR3 spans 14 residues. The V gene's germline CDR1 is SEHNR and CDR2 FQNEAQ (reference sequence). V lost 1 base to trimming and J lost 4 bases, with 7 bases between them. CDR3: CASSLGQLNEKLFF. In DNA form, the CDR3 reads TGTGCCAGCAGCTTAGGTCAGCTTAATGAAAAACTGTTTTTT.

The CDR3 coding sequence is TGTGCCAGCAGCCCTTACCATAGCGGGGGGGCCGGGCCCGGGGAGCTGTTTTTT. It specifies CASSPYHSGGAGPGELFF. The chain employs TRBV7-6 and TRBJ2-2, with TRBD2 identical over 11 bases. CDR1 SGHVS and CDR2 FNYEAQ come from the germline V gene. There are 18 residues in the CDR3. The V gene end was trimmed by 5 bases and the J gene end by 6 bases; junction bases not matched to a gene: 14.

This clone was observed a handful of times. This chain connects TRBV2 to TRBJ2-4; TRBD2 matches 8 bases. Germline CDR1 is SNHLY and CDR2 is FYNNEI. The CDR3 covers 17 residues. The J segment lost 0 bases and the V segment lost 2 bases, leaving 6 bases of the junction unmatched. Written as DNA, the CDR3 is TGTGCCAGCAGTGAAAGGATCGCGGGGGGAGCCAAAAACATTCAGTACTTC. It yields the protein CASSERIAGGAKNIQYF.

The V gene is TRBV6-1, the J gene TRBJ2-5, with 8 bases matching TRBD1. The ends lost 6 bases at V and 0 bases at J; junction bases unmatched: 6. CDR1 and CDR2 from the germline V gene are MNHNS and SASEGT. There are 15 residues in the CDR3. CDR3: CASRAGTGYQETQYF. In DNA, the CDR3 is TGTGCCAGCAGGGCCGGGACAGGTTACCAAGAGACCCAGTACTTC.

This chain uses TRBV18 with TRBJ2-3; the match to TRBD2 covers 9 bases. Per the germline V gene, CDR1 is KGHSH and CDR2 is LQKENI. The CDR3 runs to 15 residues. Trimming at V came to 1 base and at J to 5 bases, leaving 4 bases not matched to a gene. CDR3: CASSPRAGGQDTQYF. For the CDR3, the DNA is TGTGCCAGCTCACCACGGGCGGGGGGGCAAGATACGCAGTATTTT.

The chain's CDR3 is CASSRGHLEETQYF. CDR3 DNA: TGTGCCAGCAGCCGAGGACACTTGGAGGAGACCCAGTACTTC. This rearrangement joins TRBV4-2 to TRBJ2-5; a weak D match, TRBD1 (5 bases). CDR1 and CDR2 from the germline V gene are LGHNA and YNFKEQ. V gave up 4 bases and J gave up 5 bases, with 14 bases separating them. This CDR3 has 14 amino acids.

The genes are TRBV7-6 and TRBJ2-1, with D possibly matching TRBD2 (6 bases). CDR3 size: 14 residues. V lost 4 bases and J 6 bases, leaving 13 bases between the germline ends. From germline, CDR1 is SGHVS and CDR2 FNYEAQ. This CDR3 reads CASSSRLGSNEQFF. The CDR3 DNA follows: TGTGCCAGCAGCTCCCGACTAGGGAGCAATGAGCAGTTCTTC.

The gene calls are TRBV10-3 and TRBJ1-2; 11 nucleotides line up with TRBD1. Germline CDR1 and CDR2: ENHRY and SYGVKD. CDR3 length: 13 residues. The junction had 8 bases not matched to a gene; V was cut back by 10 bases and J by 7 bases. The CDR3: CATEVGQGGGYTF. The CDR3 DNA reads TGTGCCACCGAAGTGGGACAGGGGGGTGGCTACACCTTC.

The chain employs TRBV27 and TRBJ1-2; D gene ambiguous. V lost 2 bases, J lost 6 bases, and 10 bases lay in between. The CDR3 is made up of 13 amino acids. Germline V gives CDR1 MNHEY, CDR2 SMNVEV (reference sequence). The CDR3 nucleotides are TGTGCCAGCAGTTTAGGAACGTGGGATGGCTACACCTTC. Translated: CASSLGTWDGYTF.

The chain carries TRBV9 and TRBJ2-7; D is perhaps TRBD2 (6 bases). V was trimmed by 0 bases and J by 0 bases, leaving 10 bases between them. The CDR3 is 15 amino acids. The germline gives CDR1 SGDLS, CDR2 YYNGEE. The CDR3 region is CASSVGGDPSYEQYF. The CDR3 DNA follows: TGTGCCAGCAGCGTAGGCGGGGATCCCTCCTACGAGCAGTACTTC.

The chain carries TRBV6-5 and TRBJ2-4, with D possibly being TRBD2 (5 bases). Trimming pared 0 bases from V and 9 bases from J, leaving 12 bases between. Germline CDR1 is MNHEY and CDR2 is SVGAGI. CDR3 length: 14 residues. The CDR3 region has the DNA TGTGCCAGCAGTTACTCGGAGAGGGCCAGCATTCAGTACTTC. It yields the protein CASSYSERASIQYF.

V and J are TRBV5-6 and TRBJ1-1; D unclear. Looked up from germline, CDR1 is SGHDT and CDR2 is YYEEEE. The CDR3 sequence is 15 residues long. The germline V and J ends were trimmed by 1 base and 0 bases, with 10 bases remaining between them. CDR3 residues: CASSLIAGMNTEAFF. CDR3 DNA sequence: TGTGCCAGCAGCTTGATTGCCGGGATGAACACTGAAGCTTTCTTT.

With regard to this clone: Other DNA sequences of this sample code for an identical CDR3. The gene calls are TRBV5-1 and TRBJ2-7; 11 bases are a match to TRBD2. The CDR3 has 14 amino acids. The V and J ends lost 4 bases and 3 bases, in that order; junction bases with no gene match: 3. The V gene's germline CDR1 is SGHRS and CDR2 YFSETQ. Here the CDR3 DNA reads TGCGCCAGCAGCAGTGGACTAGCGGGCTACGAGCAGTACTTC. It is translated as CASSSGLAGYEQYF.

The rearrangement uses TRBV7-6 and TRBJ2-5; 9 nucleotides line up with TRBD2. CDR3 length equals 16 residues. Germline values: CDR1 SGHVS, CDR2 FNYEAQ. After removal of 5 bases from V and 2 bases from J, the junction contained 9 bases not matched to a gene. CDR3 residues: CASSLQTGLAQETQYF. Here the CDR3 DNA reads TGTGCCAGCAGCCTCCAAACGGGACTAGCACAAGAGACCCAGTACTTC.

The rearrangement links TRBV7-8 to TRBJ2-1; D perhaps matches TRBD1 (6 bases). Germline V gene sequence: CDR1 SGHVS, CDR2 FQNEAQ. With 4 bases removed from V and 0 bases from J, the gap between germline ends came to 10 bases. The CDR3 is 15 amino acids. This CDR3 is CASSSRTDSYNEQFF. The CDR3 DNA is TGTGCCAGCAGCTCCCGGACAGACTCCTACAATGAGCAGTTCTTC.

The rearrangement uses TRBV10-3 and TRBJ1-2; 8 nucleotides align to TRBD1. In germline, CDR1 is ENHRY, CDR2 SYGVKD. The CDR3 runs 13 residues. The junction had 2 bases not matched to a gene; V was cut back by 7 bases and J by 1 base. The CDR3 sequence is CAITGQGNYGYTF. CDR3 nucleotide sequence: TGTGCCATCACCGGACAGGGTAACTATGGCTACACCTTC.

Here the CDR3 reads CASSLSPGGYTF. In DNA form, the CDR3 reads TGTGCCAGCAGCTTGTCCCCGGGTGGCTACACCTTC. The V call is TRBV5-6, the J call TRBJ1-2; D is unresolved. V was pared by 1 base and J by 7 bases, with 8 bases between. The germline V gene has CDR1 SGHDT and CDR2 YYEEEE. The CDR3 covers 12 residues.